This T cell receptor (beta chain) is drawn from a study of blood T cell repertoires in COVID-19. Across the study: Both acute and convalescent COVID-19 samples were obtained from the United States, Italy and Spain.

Donors were grouped by their self-reported clinical history. The CDR3 totals 14 residues. The V end lost 5 bases, the J end lost 2 bases, and 10 bases lay between the germline ends. CDR1 and CDR2 from the germline V gene are MNHEY and SVGAGI. The authors' processing: Amplifying reference gene primers gave estimates of nucleated cell counts. Sequencing used immunoSEQ multiplex PCR; TCRdb keeps in-frame clones, though not all of them. Clonal size and the V and J genes are those of that table, whereas D and trimming came from the DNA. The sample carries approximately 220,000 clones, 70% to 90% recorded once.

The sequenced material came from PBMCs or T cells enriched from blood (not recorded which). The source of this sequence is a woman in her thirties or forties with acute COVID-19. The chain links TRBV6-5 to TRBJ1-5; D unclear. The CDR3 nucleotides read TGTGCCAGCAGTCAATTCGAGGGCAATCAGCCCCAGCATTTT. It encodes CASSQFEGNQPQHF.